Following are 32 T cell receptor beta chains from one sample sequenced in a study of T cells in localized non-small cell lung cancer. The data were produced by immunoSEQ multiplex PCR, yet TCRdb's version contains in-frame clones alone and is incomplete. Of some 14,000 clones in the sample, about 86% were seen once. The sequencing used peripheral blood, collected before any cancer treatment. The receptors were gathered from a female donor of 60 years or more with stage I squamous cell lung carcinoma.

J is TRBJ2-5 and V is TRBV30, with D hard to call. CDR1 is GTSNPN and CDR2 is SVGIG in the germline V gene (reference sequence). Trimming took 5 bases from V and 3 from J, leaving 7 bases between them. The CDR3 length is 11 residues. The CDR3 coding sequence is TGTGCCTGGCAGCAAGAAGAGACCCAGTACTTC. Translation: CAWQQEETQYF.

This sequence joins TRBV4-3 and TRBJ1-4; TRBD1 aligns across 7 bases. Germline V CDR1 and CDR2: LGHNA, YSLEER. The CDR3 covers 16 residues. Unmatched junction bases numbered 12, after V lost 1 base and J lost 10 bases. The CDR3 DNA reads as TGCGCCAGCAGCCAAGCTGAAGGGGGCCGGCTTGGAAAACTGTTTTTT. Its translation is CASSQAEGGRLGKLFF.

This chain links TRBV6-1 with TRBJ1-1; TRBD1 might be the D (5 bases). The CDR3 covers 14 residues. Germline assignment: CDR1 MNHNS and CDR2 SASEGT. V shed 7 bases and J shed 2 bases, with 14 bases lying between them. The CDR3, as DNA: TGTGCCAGCACCAAGACAGAGTCAAACACTGAAGCTTTCTTT. It codes for CASTKTESNTEAFF.

The chain joins TRBV19 to TRBJ2-2, with TRBD2 as a possible D gene (7 bases). The V and J ends lost 7 bases and 1 base respectively, with 16 bases between them. Germline V CDR1 and CDR2: LNHDA, SQIVND (reference sequence). This CDR3 is built from 16 residues. The CDR3 bases are TGTGCCAGTATTCCCCCGGGGGGACAGAACACCGGGGAGCTGTTTTTT. This encodes CASIPPGGQNTGELFF.

In this sample, this clone turned up a few times. The chain recombines TRBV4-2 with TRBJ2-7, with 8 bases matching TRBD2. The CDR3 is 15 amino acids. Germline V CDR1 and CDR2: LGHNA, YNFKEQ. V dropped 1 base and J dropped 2; count of bases not matched to a gene: 4. This chain's CDR3 is CASSQATSGPYEQYF. As DNA, the CDR3 is TGTGCCAGCAGCCAAGCCACTAGCGGTCCCTACGAGCAGTACTTC.

This CDR3 is CASSPFRGDYEQYF. The CDR3 nucleotides read TGCGCCAGCAGCCCATTCCGGGGGGACTACGAGCAGTACTTC. The J gene is TRBJ2-7, the V gene TRBV4-3, with 7 bases that match TRBD2. This CDR3 is 14 amino acids long. Germline CDR1 is LGHNA and CDR2 is YSLEER. Trimming at V came to 4 bases and at J to 3 bases, leaving 6 bases not matched to a gene.

This chain connects TRBV7-9 to TRBJ2-6; 8 bases agree with TRBD1. Trimming removed 1 base from V and 0 bases from J; junction bases left unmatched: 8. CDR1 and CDR2 (germline): SEHNR, FQNEAQ (reference sequence). The CDR3 is 19 amino acids. The CDR3 DNA is TGTGCCAGCAGCTTAGTACAGGGGGGACCAAGCTCTGGGGCCAACGTCCTGACTTTC. Its translation is CASSLVQGGPSSGANVLTF.

The chain is built from TRBV6-5 and TRBJ1-4, with no clear D. V was trimmed by 5 bases and J by 7 bases, leaving 11 bases between them. The CDR3 is made up of 13 amino acids. CDR1 and CDR2 (germline): MNHEY, SVGAGI. CDR3 DNA sequence: TGTGCCAGCAGTCGGGGAACGGGTGAAAAACTGTTTTTT. Residues: CASSRGTGEKLFF.

This clone turned up a few times. This chain joins TRBV9 and TRBJ1-2, with unresolved D. The ends were cut back, 3 bases at V and 8 bases at J, with 8 bases in the middle. From germline, CDR1 is SGDLS and CDR2 YYNGEE. This CDR3 has 11 residues. CDR3 in DNA: TGTGCCAGCAGCGCCCCCTCCGGCTACACCTTC. Its translation: CASSAPSGYTF.

The genes are TRBV7-2 and TRBJ2-3; TRBD2 agrees at 11 bases. Germline V gene lookup returns CDR1 SGHTA and CDR2 FQGNSA. This CDR3 is built from 16 residues. The J segment lost 8 bases and the V segment lost 4 bases, leaving 11 bases of the junction unmatched. The CDR3 region has the DNA TGTGCCAGCAGCTCCCGTTTAGCGGGGGGGCCTGTTACGCAGTATTTT. It yields the protein CASSSRLAGGPVTQYF.

V gene TRBV7-8 combines with J gene TRBJ1-6; the D is unclear. CDR3 length: 14 amino acids. CDR1 is SGHVS, CDR2 FQNEAQ, per germline. The ends were cut back, 3 bases at V and 6 bases at J, with 9 bases in the middle. The CDR3 region is CASSFPGRNSPLHF. Here the CDR3 DNA reads TGTGCCAGCAGCTTCCCGGGTCGTAATTCACCCCTCCACTTT.

This chain connects TRBV15 to TRBJ1-5; no clear D gene. The CDR3 totals 15 residues. Germline V gives CDR1 LNHNV, CDR2 YYDKDF (reference sequence). The V and J ends lost 0 bases and 8 bases respectively, with 14 bases between them. In DNA, the CDR3 is TGTGCCACCAGCAGAGATAGGAGACCCGAGGAGCCCCAGCATTTT. As protein: CATSRDRRPEEPQHF.

The V and J genes are TRBV5-6 and TRBJ1-4, with D tentatively TRBD1 (6 bases). The length of the CDR3 is 15 residues. CDR1 and CDR2 (germline): SGHDT, YYEEEE. With 0 bases removed from V and 5 bases from J, the gap between germline ends came to 11 bases. CDR3 residues: CASSLEGGKNEKLFF. The DNA of the CDR3 is TGTGCCAGCAGCTTGGAAGGGGGGAAGAATGAAAAACTGTTTTTT.

Worth noting for this clone: At one end the junction does not follow the germline gene, possibly because of a read error. The same CDR3 can be traced to other DNA sequences in this sample. The chain couples TRBV19 to TRBJ1-1; TRBD1 might be the D (6 bases). Per the germline V gene, CDR1 is LNHDA and CDR2 is SQIVND (reference sequence). The CDR3 covers 14 residues. This chain's CDR3 is CASSPPRGAAEAFF. DNA of the CDR3: TGTGCCAGTAGCCCCCCGCGGGGGGCGGCTGAGGCTTTCTTT.

CDR3 residues: CSALNRDEQFF. The CDR3 region has the DNA TGCAGTGCCCTTAATCGCGATGAGCAGTTCTTC. The chain uses TRBV20-1 and TRBJ2-1; D gene ambiguous. CDR1 DFQATT and CDR2 SNEGSKA come from the germline V gene (reference sequence). The V gene lost 6 bases and the J gene lost 8 bases, with 11 bases spanning the gap. The CDR3 is made up of 11 amino acids.

The J gene is TRBJ1-2, the V gene TRBV19; weak D call: TRBD1 (5 bases). Per the germline V gene, CDR1 is LNHDA and CDR2 is SQIVND (reference sequence). The CDR3 contains 12 residues. V dropped 7 bases and J dropped 2 bases, with 8 bases sitting between them. DNA for the CDR3: TGTGCCAGTACCAGGGACAACTATGGCTACACCTTC. It codes for CASTRDNYGYTF.

The V and J genes are TRBV7-3 and TRBJ1-1; 9 positions agree with TRBD1. The CDR3 is 14 residues long. The V segment lost 4 bases and the J segment 1 base; nucleotides outside the gene matches: 1. Per the germline V gene, CDR1 is SGHTA and CDR2 is FQGTGA. The CDR3 loop reads CASSSTGGNTEAFF. The CDR3 DNA follows: TGTGCCAGCAGCTCGACAGGGGGGAACACTGAAGCTTTCTTT.

The chain combines TRBV7-2 with TRBJ2-2; D is uncertain. V gave up 5 bases and J gave up 6 bases, with 10 bases separating them. This CDR3 is 13 amino acids long. Germline loops: CDR1 SGHTA, CDR2 FQGNSA. The CDR3 loop reads CASSPAYPGELFF. CDR3 bases: TGTGCCAGCAGCCCAGCTTATCCCGGGGAGCTGTTTTTT.

The CDR3 is CASSAGGMPYGYTF. The CDR3 nucleotides read TGTGCCAGCAGTGCAGGCGGTATGCCCTATGGCTACACCTTC. This chain links TRBV6-5 with TRBJ1-2; D gene unclear. Germline V lookup: CDR1 MNHEY, CDR2 SVGAGI. Trimming shortened V by 5 bases and J by 4 bases, and 14 bases separated the two germline ends. The CDR3 extends over 14 amino acids.

This chain uses TRBV19 with TRBJ2-4, with D unresolved. The CDR3 is made up of 16 amino acids. V dropped 2 bases and J dropped 1 base, with 12 bases sitting between them. Germline values: CDR1 LNHDA, CDR2 SQIVND (reference sequence). The CDR3 spells CASSISSSGAKNIQYF. For the CDR3, the DNA is TGTGCCAGTAGTATAAGTAGCTCCGGGGCCAAAAACATTCAGTACTTC.

The genes are TRBV7-2 and TRBJ2-3, with D perhaps matching TRBD2 (6 bases). Germline loops: CDR1 SGHTA, CDR2 FQGNSA. The CDR3 has 15 residues. The V end was cut by 5 bases, the J end by 2 bases, with 14 bases between. CDR3 in DNA: TGTGCCAGCAGCCGAGCGGGCCCCGACACAGATACGCAGTATTTT. Translated, it gives CASSRAGPDTDTQYF.

The chain has TRBV27 and TRBJ2-1; D possibly uses TRBD1 or TRBD2 (6 bases each). Germline CDR1 and CDR2: MNHEY and SMNVEV (reference sequence). CDR3 length: 15 amino acids. The V end lost 3 bases, the J end lost 9 bases, and 18 bases lay between the germline ends. Here the CDR3 DNA reads TGTGCCAGCAGTTTTGTAGGGGGGACCCCTCGTGAGCAGTTCTTC. The encoded protein is CASSFVGGTPREQFF.

This clone was recorded only once. This chain uses TRBV2 with TRBJ2-2; D is possibly TRBD1 (5 bases). Trimming pared 7 bases from V and 8 bases from J, leaving 17 bases between. The CDR3 contains 14 residues. The V gene's germline CDR1 is SNHLY and CDR2 FYNNEI. The CDR3 protein is CASTYRSSGGELFF. The CDR3 nucleotides are TGTGCCAGCACGTACAGGAGTTCTGGTGGGGAGCTGTTTTTT.

This clone is a singleton in its sample. The chain uses TRBV10-3 and TRBJ1-5, with 9 nucleotides matching TRBD1. Germline-derived CDR1 and CDR2 are ENHRY and SYGVKD. This CDR3 region has 15 residues. V lost 3 bases, J lost 7 bases, and 7 bases stayed unmatched. The CDR3, as DNA: TGTGCCATCAGTGATCCCGGGACAGGGTACCAGCCCCAGCATTTT. It codes for CAISDPGTGYQPQHF.

The rearrangement uses TRBV13 and TRBJ2-5; D may be TRBD2 (6 bases). The germline V gene encodes CDR1 PRHDT and CDR2 FYEKMQ (reference sequence). CDR3 length equals 14 residues. V lost 5 bases to trimming and J lost 5 bases, with 15 bases between them. CDR3 bases: TGTGCCAGCAGCCTTTTAGGGGAGGCGGAGACCCAGTACTTC. Protein product: CASSLLGEAETQYF.

Here the CDR3 DNA reads TGTGCCAGCAGTTTCCCCGGGGGAGGGAGAGAGACCCAGTACTTC. Its translation is CASSFPGGGRETQYF. The chain has TRBV6-6 and TRBJ2-5; 7 nucleotides align to TRBD2. V dropped 4 bases and J dropped 4; count of bases not matched to a gene: 9. Germline CDR1 is MNHNY and CDR2 is SVGAGI (reference sequence). This CDR3 is 15 amino acids long.

The table lists this clone with a count of one. The V call is TRBV2, the J call TRBJ1-1; D is unresolved. CDR1 is SNHLY and CDR2 is FYNNEI in the germline V gene. The CDR3 runs 13 residues. V was shortened by 7 bases and J by 11 bases, with 20 bases between the two germline ends. The CDR3 region is CASTADKLIEAFF. The CDR3 DNA is TGTGCCAGCACCGCCGACAAGCTCATTGAGGCTTTCTTT. The full variable domain, rest sourced from reference TRBV2 and TRBJ1-1, is EPEVTQTPSHQVTQMGQEVILRCVPISNHLYFYWYRQILGQKVEFLVSFYNNEISEKSEIFDDQFSVERPDGSNFTLKIRSTKLEDSAMYFCASTADKLIEAFFGQGTRLTVV.

The V gene is TRBV4-3, the J gene TRBJ2-7, with D tentatively TRBD1 (5 bases). CDR1 is LGHNA, CDR2 YSLEER, per germline. The V and J ends lost 4 bases and 2 bases respectively, with 12 bases between them. This CDR3 is 14 amino acids long. The CDR3 protein is CASSPEWGPYEQYF. CDR3 in DNA: TGCGCCAGCAGCCCCGAATGGGGCCCCTACGAGCAGTACTTC.

The chain couples TRBV20-1 to TRBJ1-2; D ambiguous. Per germline, CDR1 DFQATT and CDR2 SNEGSKA (reference sequence). The CDR3 covers 11 residues. The ends were cut back, 4 bases at V and 2 bases at J, with 5 bases in the middle. In DNA, the CDR3 is TGCAGTGCTATCAGGAACTATGGCTACACCTTC. Protein product: CSAIRNYGYTF.

Concerning this clone: The junction differs from germline at one of its ends, possibly a read error. This chain links TRBV5-1 with TRBJ1-2; 8 bases are shared with TRBD1. Germline V gene sequence: CDR1 SGHRS, CDR2 YFSETQ. The CDR3 has 14 residues. The CDR3 reads CASSLGGDRGRLYF. Here the CDR3 DNA reads TGCGCCAGCAGCTTGGGGGGAGACAGGGGCCGCTTGTACTTC.

The rearrangement uses TRBV11-2 and TRBJ2-7; 12 nucleotides agree with TRBD2. The CDR3 totals 18 residues. Trimming removed 4 bases from V and 0 bases from J; junction bases left unmatched: 10. The germline V gene has CDR1 SGHAT and CDR2 FQNNGV. The CDR3 reads CASSSLSRLAGDSYEQYF. The CDR3 DNA reads TGTGCCAGCAGCTCCCTTTCTCGACTAGCGGGGGACTCCTACGAGCAGTACTTC.

This clone was recorded once. The chain has TRBV5-6 and TRBJ1-2; D possibly corresponds to TRBD1 (5 bases). Trimming pared 10 bases from V and 2 bases from J, leaving 15 bases between. CDR1 is SGHDT and CDR2 is YYEEEE in the germline V gene. The length of the CDR3 is 13 residues. CDR3 region: CASFVRGNYGYTF. CDR3 in DNA: TGTGCCTCTTTCGTCCGGGGGAACTATGGCTACACCTTC.